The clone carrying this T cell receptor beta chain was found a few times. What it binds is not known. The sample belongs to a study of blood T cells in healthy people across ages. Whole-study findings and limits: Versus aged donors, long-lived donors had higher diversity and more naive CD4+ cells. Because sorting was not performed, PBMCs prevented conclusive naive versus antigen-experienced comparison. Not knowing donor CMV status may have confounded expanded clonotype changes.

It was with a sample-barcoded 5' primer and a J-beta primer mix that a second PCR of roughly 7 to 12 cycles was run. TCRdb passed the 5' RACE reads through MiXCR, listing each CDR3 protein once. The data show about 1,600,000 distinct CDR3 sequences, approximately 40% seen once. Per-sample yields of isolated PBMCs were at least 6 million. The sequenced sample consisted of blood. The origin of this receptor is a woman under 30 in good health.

CDR3 DNA sequence: TGTGCCAGCAGTTACGCGTACAGGGACACTGAAGCTTTCTTT. Encoded protein: CASSYAYRDTEAFF. This sequence joins TRBV6-6 and TRBJ1-1; perhaps TRBD1 as D (6 bases). V shed 2 bases and J shed 3 bases, with 10 bases lying between them. Germline CDR1 reads MNHNY; CDR2 reads SVGAGI (reference sequence). The CDR3 is made up of 14 amino acids.